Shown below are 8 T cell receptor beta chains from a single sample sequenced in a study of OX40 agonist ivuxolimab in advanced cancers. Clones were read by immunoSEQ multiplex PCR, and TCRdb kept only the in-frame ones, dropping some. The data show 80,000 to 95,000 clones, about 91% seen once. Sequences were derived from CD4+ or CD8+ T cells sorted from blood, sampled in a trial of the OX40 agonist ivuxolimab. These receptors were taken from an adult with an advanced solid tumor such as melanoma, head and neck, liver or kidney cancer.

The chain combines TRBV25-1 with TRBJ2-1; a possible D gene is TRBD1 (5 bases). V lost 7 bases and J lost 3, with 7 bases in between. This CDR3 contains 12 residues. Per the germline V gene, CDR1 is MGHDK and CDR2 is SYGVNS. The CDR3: CASMTDYNEQFF. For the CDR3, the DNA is TGTGCCAGCATGACAGACTACAATGAGCAGTTCTTC.

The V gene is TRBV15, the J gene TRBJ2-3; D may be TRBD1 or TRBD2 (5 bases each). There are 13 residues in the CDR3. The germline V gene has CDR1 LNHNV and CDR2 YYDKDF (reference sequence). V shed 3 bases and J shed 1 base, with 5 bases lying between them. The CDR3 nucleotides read TGTGCCACCAGCAGGGGACGCACAGATACGCAGTATTTT. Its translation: CATSRGRTDTQYF. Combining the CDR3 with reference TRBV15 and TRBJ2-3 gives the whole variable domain DAMVIQNPRYQVTQFGKPVTLSCSQTLNHNVMYWYQQKSSQAPKLLFHYYDKDFNNEADTPDNFQSRRPNTSFCFLDIRSPGLGDTAMYLCATSRGRTDTQYFGPGTRLTVL.

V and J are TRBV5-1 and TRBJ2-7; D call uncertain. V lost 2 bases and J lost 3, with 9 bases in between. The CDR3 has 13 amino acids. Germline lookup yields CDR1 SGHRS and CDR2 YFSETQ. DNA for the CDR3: TGCGCCAGCAGCTTTAGTGAGGACTACGAGCAGTACTTC. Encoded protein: CASSFSEDYEQYF.

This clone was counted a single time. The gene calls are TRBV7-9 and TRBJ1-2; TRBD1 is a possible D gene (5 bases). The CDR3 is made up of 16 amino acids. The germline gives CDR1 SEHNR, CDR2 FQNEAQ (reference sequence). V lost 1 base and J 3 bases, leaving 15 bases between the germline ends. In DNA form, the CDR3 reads TGTGCCAGCAGCTTAGAACCGGGGCCCCGCGACTATGGCTACACCTTC. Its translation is CASSLEPGPRDYGYTF.

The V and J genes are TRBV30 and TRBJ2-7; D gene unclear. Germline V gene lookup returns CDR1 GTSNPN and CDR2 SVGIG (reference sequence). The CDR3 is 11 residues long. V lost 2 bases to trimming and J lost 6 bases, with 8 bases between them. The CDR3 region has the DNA TGTGCCTGGAGTATCCTGGCCGAGCAGTACTTC. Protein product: CAWSILAEQYF.

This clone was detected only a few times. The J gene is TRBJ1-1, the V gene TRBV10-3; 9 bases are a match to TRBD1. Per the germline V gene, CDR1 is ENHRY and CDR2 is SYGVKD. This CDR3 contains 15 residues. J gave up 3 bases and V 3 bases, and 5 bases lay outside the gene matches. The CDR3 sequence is CAISDGQGRDTEAFF. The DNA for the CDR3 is TGTGCCATCAGTGACGGACAGGGGAGGGACACTGAAGCTTTCTTT.

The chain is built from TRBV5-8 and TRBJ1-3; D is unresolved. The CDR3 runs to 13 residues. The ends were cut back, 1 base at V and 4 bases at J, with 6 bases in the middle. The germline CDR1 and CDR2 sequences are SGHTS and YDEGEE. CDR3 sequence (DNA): TGTGCCAGCAGCTTGCTTTCCGGAAACACCATATATTTT. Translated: CASSLLSGNTIYF.

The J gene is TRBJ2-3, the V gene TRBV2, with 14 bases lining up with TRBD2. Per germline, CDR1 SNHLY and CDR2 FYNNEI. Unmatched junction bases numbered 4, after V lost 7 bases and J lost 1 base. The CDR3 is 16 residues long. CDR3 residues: CASKTGLAGGTDTQYF. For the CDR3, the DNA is TGTGCCAGCAAGACGGGACTAGCGGGGGGCACAGATACGCAGTATTTT. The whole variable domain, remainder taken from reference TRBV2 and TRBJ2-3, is EPEVTQTPSHQVTQMGQEVILRCVPISNHLYFYWYRQILGQKVEFLVSFYNNEISEKSEIFDDQFSVERPDGSNFTLKIRSTKLEDSAMYFCASKTGLAGGTDTQYFGPGTRLTVL.